The clone carrying this TCR beta chain was seen only once. The germline V and J ends were trimmed by 1 base and 6 bases, with 3 bases remaining between them. This CDR3 is 11 amino acids long. Germline assignment: CDR1 LNHDA and CDR2 SQIVND (reference sequence). These data originate in a study of blood T cell repertoires in COVID-19. Sequencing was performed with immunoSEQ multiplex PCR; in TCRdb, only in-frame clones are kept and a portion is missing. The sample contains more than 100,000 clones, just over 85% of which appear only once. V is TRBV19 and J is TRBJ1-2; D ambiguous. The sequenced material came from peripheral blood. The TCR originated in a woman aged 45-65 years with active or convalescent COVID-19. The CDR3 spells CASSIADGYTF. DNA for the CDR3: TGTGCCAGTAGTATAGCTGATGGCTACACCTTC.